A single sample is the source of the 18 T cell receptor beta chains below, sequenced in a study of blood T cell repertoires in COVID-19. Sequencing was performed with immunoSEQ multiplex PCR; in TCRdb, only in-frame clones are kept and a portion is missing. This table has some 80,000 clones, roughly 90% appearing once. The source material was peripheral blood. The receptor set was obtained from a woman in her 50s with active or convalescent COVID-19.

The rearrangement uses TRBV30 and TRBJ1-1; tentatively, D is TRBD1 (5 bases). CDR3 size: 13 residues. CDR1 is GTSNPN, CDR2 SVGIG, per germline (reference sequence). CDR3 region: CAGGASERTEAFF. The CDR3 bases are TGTGCTGGAGGGGCCAGTGAGAGGACTGAAGCTTTCTTT. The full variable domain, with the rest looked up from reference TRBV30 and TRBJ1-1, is SQTIHQWPATLVQPVGSPLSLECTVEGTSNPNLYWYRQAAGRGLQLLFYSVGIGQISSEVPQNLSASRPQDRQFILSSKKLLLSDSGFYLCAGGASERTEAFFGQGTRLTVV.

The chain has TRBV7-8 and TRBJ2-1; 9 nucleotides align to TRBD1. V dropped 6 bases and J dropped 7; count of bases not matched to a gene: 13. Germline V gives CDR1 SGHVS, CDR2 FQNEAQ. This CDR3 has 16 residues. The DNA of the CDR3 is TGTGCCAGCAGTCCACTTCCGGGACAGGGAGGGAATGAGCAGTTCTTC. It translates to CASSPLPGQGGNEQFF.

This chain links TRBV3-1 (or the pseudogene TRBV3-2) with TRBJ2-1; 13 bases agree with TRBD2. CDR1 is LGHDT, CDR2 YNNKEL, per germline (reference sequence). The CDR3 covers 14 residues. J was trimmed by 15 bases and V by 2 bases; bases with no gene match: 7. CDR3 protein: CASSQTSGGAGLFF. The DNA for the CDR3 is TGTGCCAGCAGCCAAACTAGCGGGGGGGCCGGGCTGTTCTTC.

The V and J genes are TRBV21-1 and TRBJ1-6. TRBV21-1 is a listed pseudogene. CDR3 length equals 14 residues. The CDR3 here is CASSPGVRESPLHF. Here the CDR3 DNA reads TGTGCCAGCAGTCCCGGGGTTCGCGAGTCACCCCTCCACTTT.

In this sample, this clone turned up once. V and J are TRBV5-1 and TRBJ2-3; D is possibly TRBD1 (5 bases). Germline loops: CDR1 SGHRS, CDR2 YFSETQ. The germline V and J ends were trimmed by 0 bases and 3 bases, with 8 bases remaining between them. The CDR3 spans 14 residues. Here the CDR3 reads CASSLGPGTDTQYF. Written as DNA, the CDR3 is TGCGCCAGCAGCTTGGGACCAGGGACAGATACGCAGTATTTT.

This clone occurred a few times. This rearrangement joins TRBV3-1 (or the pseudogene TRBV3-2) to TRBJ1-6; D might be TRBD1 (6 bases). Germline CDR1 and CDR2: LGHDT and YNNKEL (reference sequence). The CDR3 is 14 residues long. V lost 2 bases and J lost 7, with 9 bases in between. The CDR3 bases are TGTGCCAGCAGCCAACGGACAGAGAATTCACCCCTCCACTTT. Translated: CASSQRTENSPLHF.

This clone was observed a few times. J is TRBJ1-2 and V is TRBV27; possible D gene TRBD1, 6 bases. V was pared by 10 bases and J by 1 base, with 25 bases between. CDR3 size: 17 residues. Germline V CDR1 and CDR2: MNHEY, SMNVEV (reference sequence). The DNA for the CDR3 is TGTGCCACCGCACCTCTAAGGGAAGGGGGATTTAACTATGGCTACACCTTC. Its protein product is CATAPLREGGFNYGYTF.

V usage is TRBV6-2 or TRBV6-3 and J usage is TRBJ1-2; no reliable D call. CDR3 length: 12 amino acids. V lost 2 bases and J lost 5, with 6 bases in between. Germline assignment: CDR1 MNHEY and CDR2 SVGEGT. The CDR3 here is CASSYVFYGYTF. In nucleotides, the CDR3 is TGTGCCAGCAGTTACGTATTTTATGGCTACACCTTC.

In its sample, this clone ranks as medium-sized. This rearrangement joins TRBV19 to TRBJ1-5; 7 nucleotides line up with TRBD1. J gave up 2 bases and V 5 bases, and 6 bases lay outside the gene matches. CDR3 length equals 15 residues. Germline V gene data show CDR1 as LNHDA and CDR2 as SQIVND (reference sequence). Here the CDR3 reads CASSPDRVRNQPQHF. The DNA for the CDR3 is TGTGCCAGTAGTCCCGACAGGGTACGCAATCAGCCCCAGCATTTT.

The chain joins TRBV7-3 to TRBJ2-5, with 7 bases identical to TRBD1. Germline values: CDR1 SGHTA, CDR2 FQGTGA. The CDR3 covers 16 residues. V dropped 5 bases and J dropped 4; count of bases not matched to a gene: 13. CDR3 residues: CASSPGGSTGLETQYF. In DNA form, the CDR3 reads TGTGCCAGCAGCCCAGGGGGTAGTACAGGGCTAGAGACCCAGTACTTC.

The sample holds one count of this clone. CDR3 DNA sequence: TGTGCCAGCATGAGGGGGCCTGGCGGGGATACGCAGTATTTT. It yields the protein CASMRGPGGDTQYF. This chain connects TRBV7-2 to TRBJ2-3, with 7 bases that match TRBD1. Germline trimming cut 7 bases from V and 6 bases from J; bases unmatched to any gene: 10. Germline V CDR1 and CDR2: SGHTA, FQGNSA. The CDR3 spans 14 residues.

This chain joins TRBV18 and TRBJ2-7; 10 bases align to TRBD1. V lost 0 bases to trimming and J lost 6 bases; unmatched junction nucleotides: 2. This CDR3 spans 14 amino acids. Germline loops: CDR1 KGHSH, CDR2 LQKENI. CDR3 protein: CASSPPGTGAEQYF. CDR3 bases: TGTGCCAGCTCACCACCCGGGACAGGGGCCGAGCAGTACTTC.

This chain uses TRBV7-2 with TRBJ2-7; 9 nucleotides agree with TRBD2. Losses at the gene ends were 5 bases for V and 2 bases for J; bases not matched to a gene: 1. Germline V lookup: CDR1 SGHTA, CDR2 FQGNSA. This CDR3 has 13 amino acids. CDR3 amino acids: CASSGGGAYEQYF. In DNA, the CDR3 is TGTGCCAGCAGCGGCGGGGGGGCCTACGAGCAGTACTTC.

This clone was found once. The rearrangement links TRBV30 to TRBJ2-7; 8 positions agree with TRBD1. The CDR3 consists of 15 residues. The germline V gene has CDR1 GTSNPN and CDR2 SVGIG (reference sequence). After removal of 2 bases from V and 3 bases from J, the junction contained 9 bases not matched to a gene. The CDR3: CAWSPPGTGFYEQYF. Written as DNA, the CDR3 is TGTGCCTGGAGTCCCCCCGGGACAGGCTTCTACGAGCAGTACTTC.

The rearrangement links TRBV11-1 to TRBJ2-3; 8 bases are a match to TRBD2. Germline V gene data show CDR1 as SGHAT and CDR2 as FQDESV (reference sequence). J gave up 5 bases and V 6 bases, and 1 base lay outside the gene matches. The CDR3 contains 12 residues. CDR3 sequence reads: CASRRGGDTQYF. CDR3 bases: TGTGCCAGCAGACGGGGGGGAGATACGCAGTATTTT. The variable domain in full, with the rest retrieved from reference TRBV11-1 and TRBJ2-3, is EAEVAQSPRYKITEKSQAVAFWCDPISGHATLYWYRQILGQGPELLVQFQDESVVDDSQLPKDRFSAERLKGVDSTLKIQPAELGDSAMYLCASRRGGDTQYFGPGTRLTVL.

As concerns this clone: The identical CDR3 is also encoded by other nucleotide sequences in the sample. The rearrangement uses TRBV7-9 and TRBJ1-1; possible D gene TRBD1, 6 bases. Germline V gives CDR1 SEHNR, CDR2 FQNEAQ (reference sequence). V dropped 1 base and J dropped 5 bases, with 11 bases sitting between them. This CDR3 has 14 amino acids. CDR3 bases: TGTGCCAGCAGCTTAGAGGGAGGGGGAACTGAAGCTTTCTTT. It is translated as CASSLEGGGTEAFF.

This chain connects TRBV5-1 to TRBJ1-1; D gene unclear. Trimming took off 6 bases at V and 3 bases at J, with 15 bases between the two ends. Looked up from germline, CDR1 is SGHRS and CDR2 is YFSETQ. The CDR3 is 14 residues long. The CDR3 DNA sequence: TGCGCCAGCACCCCTGAGGGTCGGCACACTGAAGCTTTCTTT. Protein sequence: CASTPEGRHTEAFF.

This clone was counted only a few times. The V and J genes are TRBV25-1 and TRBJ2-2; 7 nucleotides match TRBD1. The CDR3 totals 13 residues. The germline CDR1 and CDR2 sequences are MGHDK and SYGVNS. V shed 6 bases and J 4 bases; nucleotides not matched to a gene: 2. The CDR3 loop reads CASSDRATGELFF. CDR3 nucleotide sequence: TGTGCCAGCAGCGACAGGGCCACCGGGGAGCTGTTTTTT.